A selection of T cell receptor beta chains follows, all from one sample in a study of human T cells and chemical hapten exposure. TCRdb processed the RACE reads anew with MiXCR; each CDR3 protein has one entry. The sample has 74,000 or so distinct CDR3 sequences, over 9% seen once. This material consisted of whole blood, taken in connection with sensitization to the hapten diphenylcyclopropenone (DPC). These receptors all come from a woman aged 45-65 years with alopecia areata. Some clones in this sample may be carry-over from other donors' samples. The CDR3 runs from the conserved cysteine through the conserved F or W. D genes are given only for firm matches. Clone size, where shown, is once, few, many, or a class for clones that have expanded.

CDR3nt: TGTGCCAGCAGCATAACCTCCGATCCGGGGGCTGAAGCTTTCTTT; CDR3aa: CASSITSDPGAEAFF; abundance: few; v_gene: TRBV7-2; d_gene: -; j_gene: TRBJ1-1
CDR3nt: TGCAGCGTTGACGAGACCGGGGAGCTGTTTTTT; CDR3aa: CSVDETGELFF; abundance: few; v_gene: TRBV29-1; d_gene: -; j_gene: TRBJ2-2
CDR3nt: TGTGCCAGCAGCTCGCCGGGACTAGCGCGAAGCACAGATACGCAGTATTTT; CDR3aa: CASSSPGLARSTDTQYF; abundance: few; v_gene: TRBV5-4; d_gene: TRBD2; j_gene: TRBJ2-3
CDR3nt: TGCGCCAGCAGCCAGTTTAGCGGGAGTCGGTACGAGCAGTACTTC; CDR3aa: CASSQFSGSRYEQYF; abundance: -; v_gene: TRBV4-3; d_gene: TRBD2; j_gene: TRBJ2-7
CDR3nt: TGCAGTGCTAGCCCCGGGACTAGACCGAAGAGCGAGCAGTACTTC; CDR3aa: CSASPGTRPKSEQYF; abundance: -; v_gene: TRBV20-1; d_gene: TRBD2; j_gene: TRBJ2-7
CDR3nt: TGCAGCGTGAGTCCGCGGGACGGTAATTCCTACGAGCAGTACTTC; CDR3aa: CSVSPRDGNSYEQYF; abundance: few; v_gene: TRBV29-1; d_gene: -; j_gene: TRBJ2-7
CDR3nt: TGCAGCGTTGACAGGGGCCGTGAGCAGTTCTTC; CDR3aa: CSVDRGREQFF; abundance: -; v_gene: TRBV29-1; d_gene: -; j_gene: TRBJ2-1
CDR3nt: TGTGCCAGCAGCTTGTATTGGAGCACTCAGGGCACAGATACGCAGTATTTT; CDR3aa: CASSLYWSTQGTDTQYF; abundance: few; v_gene: TRBV5-5; d_gene: -; j_gene: TRBJ2-3
CDR3nt: TGCAGCGTTGAGATGGCCATCGGCGAGCAGTACTTC; CDR3aa: CSVEMAIGEQYF; abundance: many; v_gene: TRBV29-1; d_gene: -; j_gene: TRBJ2-7
CDR3nt: TGTGCCAGCTCCCAATACCAAGAGACCCAGTACTTC; CDR3aa: CASSQYQETQYF; abundance: many; v_gene: TRBV18; d_gene: -; j_gene: TRBJ2-5
CDR3nt: TGTGCCAGACAGCAGGACCTGAAGGGCCTGGCCAAAAACATTCAGTACTTC; CDR3aa: CARQQDLKGLAKNIQYF; abundance: few; v_gene: TRBV21-1; d_gene: -; j_gene: TRBJ2-4
CDR3nt: TGTGCCAGCAGCTTCCGACAGGGGGGCACCTACGAGCAGTACTTC; CDR3aa: CASSFRQGGTYEQYF; abundance: few; v_gene: TRBV11-1; d_gene: TRBD1; j_gene: TRBJ2-7
CDR3nt: TGCAGTGCTTCGGGCCAGTCCTCCTACAATGAGCAGTTCTTC; CDR3aa: CSASGQSSYNEQFF; abundance: many; v_gene: TRBV20-1; d_gene: -; j_gene: TRBJ2-1
CDR3nt: TGTGCCAGCAGTTTCCCAGGGACCATGAGTGGGCCCCAGCATTTT; CDR3aa: CASSFPGTMSGPQHF; abundance: many; v_gene: TRBV28; d_gene: -; j_gene: TRBJ1-5
CDR3nt: TGTGCCAGTAGTATGGGGAGAGTTAGTCCCAATGAGCAGTTCTTC; CDR3aa: CASSMGRVSPNEQFF; abundance: -; v_gene: TRBV19; d_gene: -; j_gene: TRBJ2-1
CDR3nt: TGTGCCAGCAGCTTGGTACCTAGCGGACCCTACGAGCAGTACTTC; CDR3aa: CASSLVPSGPYEQYF; abundance: few; v_gene: TRBV5-5; d_gene: TRBD2; j_gene: TRBJ2-7
CDR3nt: TGTGCCAGCAGCCGGGGTAGCACAGATACGCAGTATTTT; CDR3aa: CASSRGSTDTQYF; abundance: many; v_gene: TRBV4-2; d_gene: -; j_gene: TRBJ2-3
CDR3nt: TGTGCCAGCAGCCAAGCCGTCGGGGTTAGGACAGATACGCAGTATTTT; CDR3aa: CASSQAVGVRTDTQYF; abundance: few; v_gene: TRBV16; d_gene: -; j_gene: TRBJ2-3
CDR3nt: TGTGCCAGCAGCATAGCGGGAGCGGGAGAGACCCAGTACTTC; CDR3aa: CASSIAGAGETQYF; abundance: -; v_gene: TRBV7-9; d_gene: TRBD2; j_gene: TRBJ2-5
CDR3nt: TGTGCCAGCAGCTTGGGGGGCGTCAACACTGAAGCTTTCTTT; CDR3aa: CASSLGGVNTEAFF; abundance: many; v_gene: TRBV7-2; d_gene: -; j_gene: TRBJ1-1
CDR3nt: TGTGCCACGGGACTAGCAGAGACCCAGTACTTC; CDR3aa: CATGLAETQYF; abundance: few; v_gene: TRBV7-9; d_gene: TRBD2; j_gene: TRBJ2-5
CDR3nt: TGTGCCAGCGCCCCCAGGCCGAACACTGAAGCTTTCTTT; CDR3aa: CASAPRPNTEAFF; abundance: -; v_gene: TRBV7-3; d_gene: -; j_gene: TRBJ1-1
CDR3nt: TGCGCCAGCAGCTTGGGGACAGTTACTACCTACGAGCAGTACTTC; CDR3aa: CASSLGTVTTYEQYF; abundance: few; v_gene: TRBV5-1; d_gene: -; j_gene: TRBJ2-7